Sequencing of this TCR beta chain was carried out in a study of blood T cell repertoires in COVID-19. The length of the CDR3 is 15 residues. V was clipped by 0 bases and J by 4 bases, with 10 bases between them. Germline CDR1 reads SGHTA; CDR2 reads FQGNSA. Clones were read by immunoSEQ multiplex PCR, and TCRdb kept only the in-frame ones, dropping some. This repertoire shows some 220,000 clones, approximately 86% found once; its top ten account for over 1%. Patients in Seattle were enrolled during active infection, then followed longitudinally. The TCR was taken from a woman aged 25 to 39 with COVID-19, enrolled during active disease. The chain uses TRBV7-2 and TRBJ1-5; D is perhaps TRBD1 (6 bases). Sample: peripheral blood. The CDR3 loop reads CASSLAFQGNQPQHF. CDR3 DNA sequence: TGTGCCAGCAGCTTAGCGTTCCAGGGGAATCAGCCCCAGCATTTT.